A single sample is the source of the 28 T cell receptor beta chains below, sequenced in a study of technical replicates of blood from four donors. Sequencing was performed with immunoSEQ multiplex PCR; in TCRdb, only in-frame clones are kept and a portion is missing. The data show fewer than 15,000 clones, 90% to 95% seen once. Sequencing was done on a sample of PBMCs. The receptors were gathered from a human donor in good health.

This chain connects TRBV28 to TRBJ1-2, with a weak D call TRBD1 (5 bases). The germline V gene encodes CDR1 MDHEN and CDR2 SYDVKM. The CDR3 runs 15 residues. The germline V and J ends were trimmed by 6 bases and 4 bases, with 18 bases remaining between them. The CDR3: CASSPAEGLGYGYTF. The CDR3, as DNA: TGTGCCAGCAGCCCAGCGGAGGGGCTAGGCTATGGCTACACCTTC.

This chain joins TRBV10-1 and TRBJ2-7, with D tentatively TRBD2 (5 bases). Per the germline V gene, CDR1 is WNHNN and CDR2 is SYGVQD (reference sequence). This CDR3 has 15 residues. V was pared by 4 bases and J by 3 bases, with 16 bases between. The CDR3 sequence: CASSGGAAVDYEQYF. In DNA form, the CDR3 reads TGCGCCAGCAGTGGGGGAGCCGCCGTGGACTACGAGCAGTACTTC.

The genes are TRBV14 and TRBJ1-1; D unclear. The V end was cut by 4 bases, the J end by 6 bases, with 15 bases between. The CDR3 covers 14 residues. Germline V CDR1 and CDR2: SGHDN, FVKESK. In DNA form, the CDR3 reads TGTGCCAGCAGCCCTTTCGGAGGCCTAGCTGAAGCTTTCTTT. Translating it yields CASSPFGGLAEAFF. The entire variable domain, with the rest obtained from reference TRBV14 and TRBJ1-1, is as follows: EAGVTQFPSHSVIEKGQTVTLRCDPISGHDNLYWYRRVMGKEIKFLLHFVKESKQDESGMPNNRFLAERTGGTYSTLKVQPAELEDSGVYFCASSPFGGLAEAFFGQGTRLTVV.

The gene calls are TRBV30 and TRBJ2-1; D call uncertain. The V end was cut by 3 bases, the J end by 0 bases, with 9 bases between. The length of the CDR3 is 14 residues. Germline V gives CDR1 GTSNPN, CDR2 SVGIG (reference sequence). The CDR3 coding sequence is TGTGCCTGGAGCGCGTATTCCTCCTACAATGAGCAGTTCTTC. It codes for CAWSAYSSYNEQFF.

The gene calls are TRBV5-4 and TRBJ2-2; a possible D gene is TRBD1 (6 bases). Germline loops: CDR1 SGHNT, CDR2 YYREEE (reference sequence). V lost 3 bases and J lost 0, with 9 bases in between. The CDR3 length is 15 residues. The CDR3 bases are TGTGCCAGCAGCTACAGGGCCGCGAACACCGGGGAGCTGTTTTTT. It specifies CASSYRAANTGELFF.

The rearrangement uses TRBV15 and TRBJ2-3; D is unclear. CDR3 length: 16 amino acids. V lost 0 bases to trimming and J lost 2 bases, with 12 bases between them. Germline V gives CDR1 LNHNV, CDR2 YYDKDF (reference sequence). CDR3 in amino acids: CATSRDPTSTTDTQYF. In DNA, the CDR3 is TGTGCCACCAGCAGAGATCCCACATCCACCACAGATACGCAGTATTTT.

The chain employs TRBV19 and TRBJ1-1; 7 positions match TRBD1. CDR1 and CDR2 from the germline V gene are LNHDA and SQIVND (reference sequence). This CDR3 has 15 residues. The trim removed 3 bases at V and 2 bases at J, leaving 6 bases unmatched. The CDR3 sequence: CASSIPGQQNTEAFF. The CDR3 DNA sequence: TGTGCCAGTAGTATCCCGGGACAGCAAAACACTGAAGCTTTCTTT.

In its sample, this clone was seen once. The CDR3 loop is CASSGEGQPQHF. The CDR3 bases are TGTGCCAGCAGTGGGGAGGGGCAGCCCCAGCATTTT. The chain is built from TRBV6-1 and TRBJ1-5, with D maybe TRBD1 (5 bases). The V end was cut by 4 bases, the J end by 7 bases, with 8 bases between. The CDR3 spans 12 residues. Germline V gene lookup returns CDR1 MNHNS and CDR2 SASEGT.

This clone has only one observation. The chain links TRBV7-2 to TRBJ1-5; 7 bases fit TRBD1. The length of the CDR3 is 12 residues. Germline V CDR1 and CDR2: SGHTA, FQGNSA. The V segment lost 4 bases and the J segment 10 bases; nucleotides outside the gene matches: 4. The CDR3 spells CASSSDRAPQHF. DNA of the CDR3: TGTGCCAGCAGCTCCGACAGGGCCCCCCAGCATTTT. The complete variable domain, with remaining parts taken from reference TRBV7-2 and TRBJ1-5, reads GAGVSQSPSNKVTEKGKDVELRCDPISGHTALYWYRQSLGQGLEFLIYFQGNSAPDKSGLPSDRFSAERTGGSVSTLTIQRTQQEDSAVYLCASSSDRAPQHFGDGTRLSIL.

This chain links TRBV6-5 with TRBJ1-3, with no clear D. V was cut by 7 bases and J by 4 bases, with 5 bases left in between. Germline loops: CDR1 MNHEY, CDR2 SVGAGI. CDR3 length: 11 residues. As DNA, the CDR3 is TGTGCCAGCACGTCGGGAAACACCATATATTTT. Protein: CASTSGNTIYF.

The rearrangement links TRBV5-8 to TRBJ1-1, with D possibly TRBD1 on 5 matching bases. Trimming removed 0 bases at V and 4 bases at J, with 13 bases between. Germline V gene lookup returns CDR1 SGHTS and CDR2 YDEGEE. The length of the CDR3 is 15 residues. CDR3 sequence reads: CASSLVSGRVTEAFF. CDR3 coding DNA: TGTGCCAGCAGCTTGGTATCTGGCAGGGTCACTGAAGCTTTCTTT.

CDR3 nucleotide sequence: TGTGCCAGCAGTGGGAACCAGGAATTTCCCTACAATGAGCAGTTCTTC. This translates into CASSGNQEFPYNEQFF. The J gene is TRBJ2-1, the V gene TRBV2; D ambiguous. V lost 4 bases and J 2 bases, leaving 15 bases between the germline ends. The CDR3 sequence is 16 residues long. CDR1 and CDR2 (germline): SNHLY, FYNNEI.

The chain combines TRBV11-2 with TRBJ2-7; 7 positions agree with TRBD1. Per the germline V gene, CDR1 is SGHAT and CDR2 is FQNNGV. V lost 0 bases, J lost 7 bases, and 6 bases stayed unmatched. The CDR3 covers 14 residues. CDR3 sequence (DNA): TGTGCCAGCAGCTTAGATTCAGGACAGGAAGAGCAGTACTTC. The encoded protein is CASSLDSGQEEQYF.

The chain couples TRBV27 to TRBJ2-4, with 8 bases lining up with TRBD2. V lost 4 bases, J lost 3 bases, and 5 bases stayed unmatched. CDR3 length: 15 amino acids. Germline V lookup: CDR1 MNHEY, CDR2 SMNVEV (reference sequence). CDR3: CASSSTSADKNIQYF. The CDR3 region has the DNA TGTGCCAGCAGTTCGACTAGCGCAGACAAAAACATTCAGTACTTC.

The chain joins TRBV5-6 to TRBJ2-1; tentative D call: TRBD1 (6 bases). Germline CDR1 and CDR2: SGHDT and YYEEEE. The CDR3 has 13 amino acids. Trimming cost V 4 bases and J 10 bases, with 15 bases left between them. CDR3 nucleotide sequence: TGTGCCAGCAGCCCCGGGACATCGAGGGAGCAGTTCTTC. It codes for CASSPGTSREQFF. Combining the CDR3 with reference TRBV5-6 and TRBJ2-1 gives the whole variable domain DAGVTQSPTHLIKTRGQQVTLRCSPKSGHDTVSWYQQALGQGPQFIFQYYEEEERQRGNFPDRFSGHQFPNYSSELNVNALLLGDSALYLCASSPGTSREQFFGPGTRLTVL.

V is TRBV6-5 and J is TRBJ1-5; a weak D match, TRBD1 (6 bases). The CDR3 is 13 residues long. Germline V CDR1 and CDR2: MNHEY, SVGAGI. With 6 bases removed from V and 2 bases from J, the gap between germline ends came to 8 bases. The DNA of the CDR3 is TGTGCCAGCAGCCCAGGGGGCAATCAGCCCCAGCATTTT. It yields the protein CASSPGGNQPQHF.

The chain carries TRBV7-2 and TRBJ2-5, with D perhaps matching TRBD2 (6 bases). The germline V gene has CDR1 SGHTA and CDR2 FQGNSA. The CDR3 extends over 16 amino acids. Trimming took 1 base from V and 4 from J, leaving 16 bases between them. CDR3 residues: CASSLGLASVGETQYF. As DNA, the CDR3 is TGTGCCAGCAGCTTAGGTTTGGCTAGCGTAGGAGAGACCCAGTACTTC.

For the CDR3, the DNA is TGTGCCAGCAGCTTAGGACAAATCGGATACAATGAGCAGTTCTTC. This translates into CASSLGQIGYNEQFF. The gene calls are TRBV11-2 and TRBJ2-1, with unresolved D. This CDR3 contains 15 residues. V dropped 1 base and J dropped 4 bases, with 11 bases sitting between them. CDR1 and CDR2 from the germline V gene are SGHAT and FQNNGV.

The chain recombines TRBV2 with TRBJ2-2; TRBD1 aligns across 8 bases. The CDR3 sequence is 14 residues long. Per germline, CDR1 SNHLY and CDR2 FYNNEI. The trim removed 8 bases at V and 7 bases at J, leaving 9 bases unmatched. In nucleotides, the CDR3 is TGTGCCAGCTCCGGACAGGGTAGGAACGGGGAGCTGTTTTTT. Its translation: CASSGQGRNGELFF.

The rearrangement links TRBV7-2 to TRBJ2-2; 12 positions agree with TRBD2. This CDR3 has 18 residues. The V gene's germline CDR1 is SGHTA and CDR2 FQGNSA. Germline trimming cut 7 bases from V and 2 bases from J; bases unmatched to any gene: 11. The CDR3 is CASNKKTSGSVNTGELFF. The CDR3 DNA is TGTGCCAGCAACAAAAAGACTAGCGGGAGTGTAAACACCGGGGAGCTGTTTTTT. Together with reference TRBV7-2 and TRBJ2-2, the CDR3 gives the full variable domain: GAGVSQSPSNKVTEKGKDVELRCDPISGHTALYWYRQSLGQGLEFLIYFQGNSAPDKSGLPSDRFSAERTGGSVSTLTIQRTQQEDSAVYLCASNKKTSGSVNTGELFFGEGSRLTVL.

This rearrangement joins TRBV6-5 to TRBJ1-2; perhaps TRBD1 as D (5 bases). Trimming left V 7 bases short and J 7 bases short, with 10 bases between. The V gene's germline CDR1 is MNHEY and CDR2 SVGAGI. This CDR3 is built from 11 residues. CDR3 sequence (DNA): TGTGCCAGCACCATGGGGGGTGGCTACACCTTC. It encodes CASTMGGGYTF.

V is TRBV6-1 and J is TRBJ2-5; 7 bases align to TRBD2. Per the germline V gene, CDR1 is MNHNS and CDR2 is SASEGT. Trimming removed 4 bases from V and 2 bases from J; junction bases left unmatched: 1. The CDR3 runs 13 residues. The CDR3 sequence: CASSGGLQETQYF. The CDR3, as DNA: TGTGCCAGCAGTGGGGGACTACAAGAGACCCAGTACTTC.

The CDR3 DNA is TGTGCCAGCAGTCCCCGGACAGCCGTTTCTCGCGAGCAGTACTTC. Protein product: CASSPRTAVSREQYF. The chain recombines TRBV6-1 with TRBJ2-7, with D possibly TRBD1 on 6 matching bases. Trimming took off 5 bases at V and 6 bases at J, with 20 bases between the two ends. Germline CDR1 is MNHNS and CDR2 is SASEGT. This CDR3 is built from 15 residues.

The gene calls are TRBV11-2 and TRBJ2-3; TRBD2 aligns across 12 bases. V trimming: 2 bases; J trimming: 6 bases; junction bases outside the gene matches: 9. The CDR3 totals 17 residues. Germline V gene data show CDR1 as SGHAT and CDR2 as FQNNGV. The CDR3 DNA reads as TGTGCCAGCAGCTTAAACCCTAGCGGGAGGGCCGGCGATACGCAGTATTTT. Translated, it gives CASSLNPSGRAGDTQYF.

The chain has TRBV18 and TRBJ2-5; 7 bases line up with TRBD1. Germline CDR1 and CDR2: KGHSH and LQKENI. The CDR3 is made up of 16 amino acids. Trimming took 1 base from V and 2 from J; bases not matched to a gene: 7. The CDR3 DNA reads TGTGCCAGCTCACCACTCGACAGGGTGAGACAAGAGACCCAGTACTTC. Translation: CASSPLDRVRQETQYF.

DNA of the CDR3: TGTGCCAGCCAGGGACTAGCGGGAGGGGAGACCCAGTACTTC. It translates to CASQGLAGGETQYF. The chain combines TRBV27 with TRBJ2-5, with 16 bases aligning to TRBD2. Per germline, CDR1 MNHEY and CDR2 SMNVEV (reference sequence). V shed 8 bases and J 5 bases; nucleotides not matched to a gene: 2. CDR3 length: 14 residues.

The chain links TRBV6-5 to TRBJ1-1; the match to TRBD1 covers 9 bases. This CDR3 is built from 13 residues. The ends lost 2 bases at V and 9 bases at J; junction bases unmatched: 4. Germline-derived CDR1 and CDR2 are MNHEY and SVGAGI. DNA of the CDR3: TGTGCCAGCAGTTACGACGACAGGGGGAAAGCTTTCTTT. It codes for CASSYDDRGKAFF.

The chain has TRBV2 and TRBJ2-5; D is possibly TRBD1 (5 bases). V lost 6 bases, J lost 0 bases, and 14 bases lay in between. The CDR3 loop spans 15 amino acids. The germline CDR1 and CDR2 sequences are SNHLY and FYNNEI. The DNA of the CDR3 is TGTGCCAGCAGGGTAGACAGCCTAAACCAAGAGACCCAGTACTTC. It specifies CASRVDSLNQETQYF.